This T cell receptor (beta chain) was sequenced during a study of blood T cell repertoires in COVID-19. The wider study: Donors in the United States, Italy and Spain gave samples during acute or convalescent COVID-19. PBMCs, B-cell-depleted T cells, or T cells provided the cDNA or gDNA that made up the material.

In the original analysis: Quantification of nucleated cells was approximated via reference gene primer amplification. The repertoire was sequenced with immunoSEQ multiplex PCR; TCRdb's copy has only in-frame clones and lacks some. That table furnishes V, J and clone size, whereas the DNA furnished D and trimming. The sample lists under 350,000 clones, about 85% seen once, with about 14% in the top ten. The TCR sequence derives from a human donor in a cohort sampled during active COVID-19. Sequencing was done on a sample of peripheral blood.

Here the CDR3 reads CASSPRDFLGYNEQFF. The CDR3 nucleotides read TGTGCCAGTAGTCCCCGGGACTTTCTGGGGTACAATGAGCAGTTCTTC. The chain joins TRBV19 to TRBJ2-1, with D perhaps TRBD2 (6 bases). Germline CDR1 and CDR2: LNHDA and SQIVND (reference sequence). The CDR3 length is 16 residues. V dropped 5 bases and J dropped 4 bases, with 18 bases sitting between them.